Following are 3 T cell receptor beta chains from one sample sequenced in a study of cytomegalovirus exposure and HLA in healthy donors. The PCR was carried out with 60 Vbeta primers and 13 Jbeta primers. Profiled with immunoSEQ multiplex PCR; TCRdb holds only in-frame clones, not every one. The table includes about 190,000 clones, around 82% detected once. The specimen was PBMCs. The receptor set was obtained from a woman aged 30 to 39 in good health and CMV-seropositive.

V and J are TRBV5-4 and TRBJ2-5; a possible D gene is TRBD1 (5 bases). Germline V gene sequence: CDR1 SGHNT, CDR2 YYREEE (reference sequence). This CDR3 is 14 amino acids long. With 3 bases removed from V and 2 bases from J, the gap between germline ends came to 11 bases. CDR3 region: CASSSQGRQETQYF. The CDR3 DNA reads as TGTGCCAGCAGCTCCCAGGGTCGGCAAGAGACCCAGTACTTC.

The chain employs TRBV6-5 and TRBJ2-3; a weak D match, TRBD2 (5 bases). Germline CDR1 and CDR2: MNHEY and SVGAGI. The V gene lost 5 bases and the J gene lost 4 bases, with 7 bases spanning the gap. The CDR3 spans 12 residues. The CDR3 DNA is TGTGCCAGCAGTGGGAGTTCAGATACGCAGTATTTT. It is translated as CASSGSSDTQYF.

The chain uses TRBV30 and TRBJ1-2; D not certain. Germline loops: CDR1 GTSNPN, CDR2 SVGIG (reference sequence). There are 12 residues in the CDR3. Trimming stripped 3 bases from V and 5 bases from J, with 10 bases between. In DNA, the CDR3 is TGTGCCTGGAGGGCCCAATCTTATGGCTACACCTTC. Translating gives CAWRAQSYGYTF.